Each of the 20 T cell receptor beta chains below was sequenced from the same sample in a study of blood T cell repertoires in COVID-19. The table came from immunoSEQ multiplex PCR; TCRdb's copy has only in-frame clones and leaves some out. This table has around 57,000 clones, 82% appearing once. The sequencing input was peripheral blood. Receptors were obtained from a woman aged 60-75 years with acute or convalescent COVID-19.

The V and J genes are TRBV30 and TRBJ2-3; maybe TRBD1 (5 bases). CDR1 GTSNPN and CDR2 SVGIG come from the germline V gene (reference sequence). Trimming took 6 bases from V and 6 from J, leaving 19 bases between them. The CDR3 extends over 14 amino acids. The DNA of the CDR3 is TGTGCCTGCCTATCAGGCAGGGTTGTGGATACGCAGTATTTT. Translation: CACLSGRVVDTQYF.

V and J are TRBV3-1 (or the pseudogene TRBV3-2) and TRBJ2-5, with 8 bases aligning to TRBD2. Germline V CDR1 and CDR2: LGHDT, YNNKEL (reference sequence). Trimming cost V 0 bases and J 5 bases; bases outside gene matches: 2. The CDR3 is 14 residues long. For the CDR3, the DNA is TGTGCCAGCAGCCAAGATGGCGGGAGGGAGACCCAGTACTTC. Its protein product is CASSQDGGRETQYF.

V and J are TRBV12-3 or TRBV12-4 and TRBJ1-2; 7 positions match TRBD1. With V trimmed by 6 bases and J by 6 bases, 7 bases remained unmatched. This CDR3 has 13 amino acids. The chain's CDR3 is CASRAGTVDGYTF. The CDR3 nucleotides are TGTGCCAGCAGAGCCGGGACAGTGGATGGCTACACCTTC.

This chain joins TRBV6-6 and TRBJ1-2; a weak D match, TRBD1 (5 bases). V lost 6 bases, J lost 4 bases, and 15 bases lay in between. Germline CDR1 MNHNY, CDR2 SVGAGI (reference sequence). The CDR3 extends over 14 amino acids. CDR3 protein: CASRGNGGGYGYTF. Written as DNA, the CDR3 is TGTGCCAGCAGAGGGAACGGGGGTGGCTATGGCTACACCTTC.

This chain links TRBV15 with TRBJ2-2, with D possibly being TRBD1 (5 bases). Germline V CDR1 and CDR2: LNHNV, YYDKDF (reference sequence). This CDR3 contains 16 residues. The V end was cut by 4 bases, the J end by 4 bases, with 16 bases between. The DNA of the CDR3 is TGTGCCACCAGCACCGAATTACAGGAGATCACCGGGGAGCTGTTTTTT. It translates to CATSTELQEITGELFF.

The chain carries TRBV7-9 and TRBJ2-1; possible D gene TRBD2, 7 bases. CDR1 is SEHNR, CDR2 FQNEAQ, per germline (reference sequence). This CDR3 has 16 amino acids. V lost 4 bases and J 5 bases, leaving 18 bases between the germline ends. CDR3 sequence: CASSSLWGGTNNEQFF. In DNA, the CDR3 is TGTGCCAGCAGCTCCCTATGGGGGGGGACAAACAATGAGCAGTTCTTC.

J is TRBJ2-2 and V is TRBV4-1; maybe TRBD2 (6 bases). Deletions cut 0 bases from V and 4 bases from J, with 18 bases between. The CDR3 contains 18 residues. CDR1 MGHRA and CDR2 YSYEKL come from the germline V gene. CDR3 protein: CASSQDLNRRGRTGELFF. The CDR3 coding sequence is TGCGCCAGCAGCCAAGATTTAAATCGGCGGGGACGCACCGGGGAGCTGTTTTTT.

V is TRBV25-1 and J is TRBJ2-2, with 8 bases lining up with TRBD2. The junction had 15 bases not matched to a gene; V was cut back by 8 bases and J by 1 base. Germline V gene lookup returns CDR1 MGHDK and CDR2 SYGVNS. The CDR3 runs to 18 residues. DNA for the CDR3: TGTGCCAGCGCAAGCTTCGGGGGGGTTAGAGGGAACACCGGGGAGCTGTTTTTT. The encoded protein is CASASFGGVRGNTGELFF. Supplemented by reference TRBV25-1 and TRBJ2-2, the full variable domain reads EADIYQTPRYLVIGTGKKITLECSQTMGHDKMYWYQQDPGMELHLIHYSYGVNSTEKGDLSSESTVSRIRTEHFPLTLESARPSHTSQYLCASASFGGVRGNTGELFFGEGSRLTVL.

This chain uses TRBV3-1 (or the pseudogene TRBV3-2) with TRBJ2-1; 7 bases agree with TRBD1. The CDR3 spans 16 residues. The junction had 14 bases not matched to a gene; V was cut back by 0 bases and J by 12 bases. Germline CDR1 and CDR2: LGHDT and YNNKEL (reference sequence). The CDR3 loop reads CASSQDFSQGEVVQFF. CDR3 bases: TGTGCCAGCAGCCAAGATTTCAGCCAGGGGGAAGTGGTGCAGTTCTTC.

This clone was seen just once. J is TRBJ1-5 and V is TRBV18; TRBD1 aligns across 7 bases. This CDR3 spans 14 amino acids. After removal of 3 bases from V and 5 bases from J, the junction contained 4 bases not matched to a gene. CDR1 KGHSH and CDR2 LQKENI come from the germline V gene. The CDR3 protein is CASSPQGGDQPQHF. The CDR3 DNA is TGTGCCAGCTCACCCCAGGGGGGTGATCAGCCCCAGCATTTT.

The chain uses TRBV11-2 and TRBJ2-7; D perhaps matches TRBD1 (6 bases). Germline V lookup: CDR1 SGHAT, CDR2 FQNNGV. The CDR3 is 15 residues long. The V end was cut by 5 bases, the J end by 7 bases, with 21 bases between. DNA of the CDR3: TGTGCCAGCAGCGCAGGGGCTTACCTTCGAGGGGAGCAGTACTTC. It yields the protein CASSAGAYLRGEQYF.

Details on this clone: The sample has other DNA sequences that encode this CDR3 too. The chain uses TRBV19 and TRBJ2-2; no clear D gene. The length of the CDR3 is 15 residues. Per the germline V gene, CDR1 is LNHDA and CDR2 is SQIVND (reference sequence). The germline V and J ends were trimmed by 3 bases and 2 bases, with 10 bases remaining between them. As DNA, the CDR3 is TGTGCCAGTAGTATTGGCTCCGCTAACACCGGGGAGCTGTTTTTT. Its translation: CASSIGSANTGELFF.

This chain links TRBV5-1 with TRBJ2-7, with 12 bases identical to TRBD1. The junction had 6 bases not matched to a gene; V was cut back by 5 bases and J by 3 bases. Germline CDR1 and CDR2: SGHRS and YFSETQ. This CDR3 comprises 15 residues. The CDR3 region is CASRDGTGGIYEQYF. The DNA for the CDR3 is TGCGCCAGCAGAGACGGGACAGGGGGCATCTACGAGCAGTACTTC.

CDR3 DNA sequence: TGCGCCAGCAGCCTCGTGAGGGGGAGCACTGAAGCTTTCTTT. Protein sequence: CASSLVRGSTEAFF. This sequence joins TRBV4-1 and TRBJ1-1; D might be TRBD1 (6 bases). Between the trimmed V and J ends, which lost 4 bases and 4 bases, there was a span of 13 bases. Germline CDR1 is MGHRA and CDR2 is YSYEKL. The CDR3 loop spans 14 amino acids.

The J gene is TRBJ1-1, the V gene TRBV7-2; D uncertain. With 1 base removed from V and 0 bases from J, the gap between germline ends came to 15 bases. CDR1 and CDR2 (germline): SGHTA, FQGNSA. This CDR3 is 17 amino acids long. In DNA, the CDR3 is TGTGCCAGCAGCTTAGTTCTGGTTGGCTTTATGAACACTGAAGCTTTCTTT. It is translated as CASSLVLVGFMNTEAFF.

The chain employs TRBV24-1 and TRBJ2-5; D gene ambiguous. The CDR3 is made up of 13 amino acids. Germline V lookup: CDR1 KGHDR, CDR2 SFDVKD. Trimming took 5 bases from V and 2 from J, leaving 8 bases between them. Here the CDR3 reads CATSGEVQETQYF. The CDR3 DNA follows: TGTGCCACCAGTGGAGAGGTTCAAGAGACCCAGTACTTC.

The chain uses TRBV29-1 and TRBJ2-3; perhaps TRBD1 as D (6 bases). From germline, CDR1 is SQVTM and CDR2 ANQGSEA. The V end was cut by 7 bases, the J end by 2 bases, with 16 bases between. The CDR3 is 14 residues long. In DNA, the CDR3 is TGCAGCGGGCAAAGGGACATACTCACAGATACGCAGTATTTT. This translates into CSGQRDILTDTQYF.

This clone was seen a single time. The chain links TRBV5-6 to TRBJ1-5; 8 nucleotides match TRBD1. The CDR3 spans 16 residues. Germline CDR1 and CDR2: SGHDT and YYEEEE. V shed 0 bases, J shed 0 bases, and the junction held 2 bases outside the gene matches. CDR3 DNA: TGTGCCAGCAGCTTGGGGACAGGGAGTAGCAATCAGCCCCAGCATTTT. This codes for CASSLGTGSSNQPQHF. Full variable domain (rest looked up from reference TRBV5-6 and TRBJ1-5): DAGVTQSPTHLIKTRGQQVTLRCSPKSGHDTVSWYQQALGQGPQFIFQYYEEEERQRGNFPDRFSGHQFPNYSSELNVNALLLGDSALYLCASSLGTGSSNQPQHFGDGTRLSIL.

The genes are TRBV15 and TRBJ1-5, with a possible D match to TRBD1 (5 bases). This CDR3 spans 14 amino acids. V was shortened by 0 bases and J by 6 bases, with 9 bases between the two germline ends. Germline V gene data show CDR1 as LNHNV and CDR2 as YYDKDF (reference sequence). CDR3 in DNA: TGTGCCACCAGCAGAGACAGGGCTAGTCAGCCCCAGCATTTT. Amino acid sequence: CATSRDRASQPQHF.

This chain links TRBV6-1 with TRBJ2-3; TRBD2 matches 11 bases. V was pared by 0 bases and J by 5 bases, with 7 bases of the junction left unmatched. Germline CDR1 is MNHNS and CDR2 is SASEGT. The CDR3 consists of 17 residues. The CDR3 DNA reads TGTGCCAGCAGTGAAGCGTTAGCGGGGGGGCTAGGAGATACGCAGTATTTT. Translation: CASSEALAGGLGDTQYF.